This T cell receptor beta chain is drawn from a study of spatial heterogeneity in lung cancer. Study-wide results and limits: Blood contained ubiquitous expanded tumor TCRs more at resection than at follow-up.

Every cDNA TCR molecule received its own unique molecular identifier. Each CDR3 protein is one row after TCRdb ran MiXCR on the 5' RACE reads. The data show roughly 13,000 distinct CDR3 sequences, 10% seen once. Time point of the sample: sample taken at primary tumor resection. Tumor, nontumor lung or frozen PBMC supplied whole RNA, sequenced without sorting. A total of approximately 75 untreated early-stage non-small cell lung cancer patients served as donors. There are 16 residues in the CDR3. Trimming removed 4 bases at V and 1 base at J, with 11 bases between. Per germline, CDR1 LNHNV and CDR2 YYDKDF (reference sequence). As concerns this clonotype: Its matching antigen is unknown.

The specimen was PBMCs, collected at surgery. This TCR came from a male donor with early-stage non-small cell lung cancer. V usage is TRBV15 and J usage is TRBJ2-6, with D hard to call. The CDR3 bases are TGTGCCACCAGCAATGAATTCGGGTCTGGGGCCAACGTCCTGACTTTC. It encodes CATSNEFGSGANVLTF. Supplemented by reference TRBV15 and TRBJ2-6, the full variable domain reads DAMVIQNPRYQVTQFGKPVTLSCSQTLNHNVMYWYQQKSSQAPKLLFHYYDKDFNNEADTPDNFQSRRPNTSFCFLDIRSPGLGDTAMYLCATSNEFGSGANVLTFGAGSRLTVL.